The T cell receptor (beta chain) described here comes from a study of cytomegalovirus exposure and HLA in healthy donors. The repertoire was sequenced with immunoSEQ multiplex PCR; TCRdb's copy has only in-frame clones and lacks some. The sample includes 300,000 to 400,000 clones, around 86% of them seen just once. The V gene's germline CDR1 is MDHEN and CDR2 SYDVKM. This CDR3 has 15 amino acids. As concerns this clone: At one end the junction does not follow the germline gene, possibly because of a read error.

The clonotype originates from a woman in her late teens or twenties in good health and CMV-seronegative. The specimen sequenced was PBMCs. The genes are TRBV28 and TRBJ2-7, with 7 bases lining up with TRBD1. The CDR3 nucleotides are TGTGCCAGTAGTTCCCCTCGGACAGGCCGATACGAGCAGTACTTC. Protein product: CASSSPRTGRYEQYF.